This TCR beta chain was observed in a study of T-cell memory formation after mild COVID-19. For the study at large: Each donor largely had its own TCR clusters. Findings and limits, study-wide: Mostly located in CM and EM were contracting CD4+ clones, with contracting CD8+ clones located in EMRA. The appearance of some responding clones in pre-infection memory suggested that cross-reactive memory joined.

Constant-segment primers and 5'RACE yielded cDNA libraries for TCR alpha and TCR beta, each carrying sample barcodes and UMIs. TCRdb recomputed calls from the 5' RACE reads with MiXCR, one row per CDR3 protein. The table lists roughly 480,000 distinct CDR3 sequences, roughly 25% of them singletons. There are 12 residues in the CDR3. V gave up 0 bases and J gave up 7 bases, with 7 bases separating them. Germline CDR1 SGHRS, CDR2 YFSETQ. Concerning this clonotype itself: No antigen is known for it.

This TCR came from an adult woman who had mild COVID-19 (a few samples of this study predate the infection). Cell type and time point are not known. What was sequenced was PBMCs or a T cell subset sorted from them (not recorded which). V and J are TRBV5-1 and TRBJ1-1; D uncertain. CDR3 DNA sequence: TGCGCCAGCAGCTTGGTGGGGTTTGAAGCTTTCTTT. Amino acids: CASSLVGFEAFF.